Listed here are 29 T cell receptor beta chains from one sample, sequenced in a study of breast tumors, draining lymph nodes, adjacent tissues. The lymph nodes were axillary draining lymph nodes from breast cancer patients. TCRdb re-called the multiplex PCR reads through MiXCR, storing one row per CDR3 protein. The sample lists under 350,000 distinct CDR3 sequences, 30% to 35% occurring once. The sequencing sample was made of axillary lymph node tissue. These receptors were collected from a female donor with breast cancer. Some clones in this sample may be carry-over from other donors' samples.

This chain links TRBV29-1 with TRBJ2-5; 7 nucleotides line up with TRBD1. The CDR3 runs to 14 residues. V was clipped by 3 bases and J by 5 bases; unmatched bases: 9. Germline CDR1 is SQVTM and CDR2 is ANQGSEA. The CDR3 sequence is CSVERPTGSETQYF. The CDR3, as DNA: TGCAGCGTTGAGCGACCGACAGGGTCGGAGACCCAGTACTTC.

V and J are TRBV9 and TRBJ1-6, with D possibly matching TRBD1 (6 bases). CDR3 length: 14 residues. The germline gives CDR1 SGDLS, CDR2 YYNGEE. Trimming removed 4 bases from V and 7 bases from J, with 12 bases in between. CDR3 sequence (DNA): TGTGCCAGCAGCCCTGCAGGGACAAATTCACCCCTCCACTTT. Its protein is CASSPAGTNSPLHF.

This clonotype was seen only once. A much larger clonotype is one base distant, so this may be a read error. The chain is built from TRBV2 and TRBJ2-1; TRBD2 agrees at 11 bases. The CDR3 extends over 17 amino acids. V lost 5 bases to trimming and J lost 5 bases; unmatched junction nucleotides: 11. Germline V gives CDR1 SNHLY, CDR2 FYNNEI. The CDR3 sequence: CASSPRTSGLAHNEQFF. In DNA, the CDR3 is TGTGCCAGCAGTCCCCGGACTAGCGGGTTGGCTCACAATGAGCAGTTCTTC.

This clonotype was found many times. The chain employs TRBV29-1 and TRBJ2-7; no clear D gene. This CDR3 has 11 amino acids. From germline, CDR1 is SQVTM and CDR2 ANQGSEA. V lost 5 bases and J 3 bases, leaving 8 bases between the germline ends. CDR3 sequence: CSVTELYEQYF. Here the CDR3 DNA reads TGCAGCGTTACGGAGCTCTACGAGCAGTACTTC.

About this clonotype: This clone may be a read error of a much larger clone one base away. Lacking the conserved final phenylalanine or tryptophan, this CDR3 likely reflects a read error. CDR3 region: CSAHGPSRDTQYS. For the CDR3, the DNA is TGCAGTGCCCACGGGCCATCCCGAGATACGCAGTATTCT. The V gene is TRBV20-1, the J gene TRBJ2-3; D is ambiguous. This CDR3 comprises 13 residues. Deletions cut 6 bases from V and 5 bases from J, with 15 bases between. Germline V gives CDR1 DFQATT, CDR2 SNEGSKA (reference sequence).

Concerning this clonotype itself: With a much larger clone just one base away, this may be a read error. This chain joins TRBV20-1 and TRBJ2-1; 8 bases fit TRBD2. Unmatched junction bases numbered 6, after V lost 0 bases and J lost 2 bases. The germline CDR1 and CDR2 sequences are DFQATT and SNEGSKA (reference sequence). The CDR3 extends over 16 amino acids. The CDR3 DNA is TGCAGTGCTAGAGATCGGCTAGCGGGCCCCTACAATGAGCAGTTCTTC. This gives the protein CSARDRLAGPYNEQFF.

Ten or more counts support this clonotype. V usage is TRBV29-1 and J usage is TRBJ2-4, with 8 bases fitting TRBD2. The CDR3 runs to 12 residues. Looked up from germline, CDR1 is SQVTM and CDR2 is ANQGSEA. V lost 7 bases and J lost 9; bases outside the gene matches: 8. The CDR3 nucleotides are TGCAGCGGGGGACTAGATGGCGGCATTCAGTACTTC. The encoded protein is CSGGLDGGIQYF. Together with reference TRBV29-1 and TRBJ2-4, the CDR3 gives the full variable domain: SAVISQKPSRDICQRGTSLTIQCQVDSQVTMMFWYRQQPGQSLTLIATANQGSEATYESGFVIDKFPISRPNLTFSTLTVSNMSPEDSSIYLCSGGLDGGIQYFGAGTRLSVL.

The chain uses TRBV6-1 and TRBJ2-5; TRBD2 aligns across 7 bases. Unmatched junction bases numbered 11, after V lost 5 bases and J lost 5 bases. The CDR3 has 15 residues. CDR1 is MNHNS and CDR2 is SASEGT in the germline V gene. In nucleotides, the CDR3 is TGTGCCAGCAGTCACTCAGGCGGGCGGGGGGAGACCCAGTACTTC. Its protein product is CASSHSGGRGETQYF.

Details on this clonotype: A read error may explain this, as a much larger clone is one base away. The rearrangement joins TRBV4-3 to TRBJ2-2, with unresolved D. There are 16 residues in the CDR3. CDR1 is LGHNA and CDR2 is YSLEER in the germline V gene. V lost 1 base and J 5 bases, leaving 14 bases between the germline ends. The CDR3 DNA follows: TGCGCCAGCAGCCAAGTTGGGCGGATGGGGACCGGGGAGCTGTTTTTT. Its translation: CASSQVGRMGTGELFF.

This clonotype was recorded at least ten times. The gene calls are TRBV20-1 and TRBJ2-1; 9 positions agree with TRBD1. J was trimmed by 7 bases and V by 6 bases; bases with no gene match: 10. The CDR3 has 14 amino acids. Germline V gene lookup returns CDR1 DFQATT and CDR2 SNEGSKA (reference sequence). The CDR3 nucleotides are TGCAGTGCAACCGGGACAGGGACCGGGAATGAGCAGTTCTTC. Translating gives CSATGTGTGNEQFF.

The chain couples TRBV30 to TRBJ2-1; unclear D gene. Trimming pared 5 bases from V and 0 bases from J, leaving 14 bases between. CDR3 length: 15 amino acids. CDR1 and CDR2 from the germline V gene are GTSNPN and SVGIG (reference sequence). The CDR3 DNA reads as TGTGCCTGGGCCCAGCCCGATCCCTCCTACAATGAGCAGTTCTTC. Amino acids: CAWAQPDPSYNEQFF.

In this sample, this clonotype turned up many times. V gene TRBV20-1 combines with J gene TRBJ1-2, with D possibly matching TRBD1 (5 bases). Germline-derived CDR1 and CDR2 are DFQATT and SNEGSKA (reference sequence). V was pared by 6 bases and J by 4 bases, with 21 bases between. The CDR3 is 15 residues long. The CDR3 DNA reads TGCAGTGCCCCGGAATTCTCTAGGGGACTCTATGGCTACACCTTC. This sequence encodes CSAPEFSRGLYGYTF.

This clonotype has ten or more counts. The V and J genes are TRBV20-1 and TRBJ2-3; D not resolved. The CDR3 has 11 residues. Germline CDR1 DFQATT, CDR2 SNEGSKA (reference sequence). The V end was cut by 7 bases, the J end by 6 bases, with 11 bases between. The CDR3 DNA sequence: TGCAGTGGGTCTTCGAGGGATACGCAGTATTTT. Translation: CSGSSRDTQYF.

Comments on this clonotype: A much larger clone differs by one base, so this may be a read error. Written as DNA, the CDR3 is TGCGCCAGCAGCTGGGACACTCGCGAGCACTACTTC. Translated: CASSWDTREHYF. The chain is built from TRBV5-1 and TRBJ2-7; TRBD1 might be the D (6 bases). The CDR3 spans 12 residues. Germline-derived CDR1 and CDR2 are SGHRS and YFSETQ. Full variable domain (remainder filled in from reference TRBV5-1 and TRBJ2-7): KAGVTQTPRYLIKTRGQQVTLSCSPISGHRSVSWYQQTPGQGLQFLFEYFSETQRNKGNFPGRFSGRQFSNSRSEMNVSTLELGDSALYLCASSWDTREHYFGPGTRLTVT.

This clonotype was seen many times. V and J are TRBV20-1 and TRBJ2-1; weak D call: TRBD1 (6 bases). Trimming cost V 5 bases and J 8 bases, with 10 bases left between them. The CDR3 consists of 11 residues. CDR1 is DFQATT and CDR2 is SNEGSKA in the germline V gene (reference sequence). The CDR3 here is CSALQGYEQFF. The CDR3 DNA reads TGCAGTGCTCTTCAGGGGTATGAGCAGTTCTTC.

This clonotype has a count of ten or more. In DNA form, the CDR3 reads TGTGCCAGCAGTGCTTCAGCGGGGACCGGGGAGCTGTTTTTT. Translation gives CASSASAGTGELFF. V gene TRBV12-3 or TRBV12-4 combines with J gene TRBJ2-2, with 7 bases that match TRBD2. Trimming took 5 bases from V and 5 from J; bases not matched to a gene: 5. The CDR3 spans 14 residues.

On this clonotype itself: A much larger clone is a single base away; this may be a read error. V usage is TRBV19 and J usage is TRBJ2-7; 9 bases are shared with TRBD2. With 5 bases clipped from V and 3 bases from J, the junction kept 14 bases outside the gene matches. CDR1 and CDR2 (germline): LNHDA, SQIVND (reference sequence). This CDR3 has 17 residues. The CDR3 bases are TGTGCCAGTAGTGGGGGGACTAGCTTAGACTTCCTCTACGAGCAGTACTTC. Amino acids: CASSGGTSLDFLYEQYF.

This clonotype was detected ten times or more. V and J are TRBV16 and TRBJ1-5; TRBD1 might be the D (6 bases). V was shortened by 0 bases and J by 5 bases, with 11 bases between the two germline ends. Germline V gene lookup returns CDR1 KGHSY and CDR2 FQNENV. The CDR3 length is 15 residues. The CDR3 reads CASSQSSGAHQPQHF. The CDR3 DNA reads as TGTGCCAGCAGCCAATCTTCAGGGGCCCATCAGCCCCAGCATTTT.

The table lists this clonotype with many counts. This sequence joins TRBV19 and TRBJ1-6; D is perhaps TRBD1 (5 bases). The CDR3 covers 14 residues. From germline, CDR1 is LNHDA and CDR2 SQIVND (reference sequence). With 10 bases removed from V and 9 bases from J, the gap between germline ends came to 19 bases. In nucleotides, the CDR3 is TGTGCCATCAGGGACGTTCTGGAGGGTTCACCCCTCCACTTT. Translated: CAIRDVLEGSPLHF.

A remark on this clonotype: This could be a read error, since a much larger clone is one nucleotide away. The chain is built from TRBV20-1 and TRBJ2-1; 12 bases line up with TRBD2. The CDR3 spans 17 residues. Germline values: CDR1 DFQATT, CDR2 SNEGSKA (reference sequence). The CDR3 region has the DNA TGCAGTGCTAGACTAGCGGGAGGGCCATGGTCCTACAATGAGCAGCTCTTC. Amino acids: CSARLAGGPWSYNEQLF.

V gene TRBV12-3 or TRBV12-4 combines with J gene TRBJ1-4, with D unclear. There are 14 residues in the CDR3. Trimming removed 3 bases from V and 0 bases from J, with 5 bases in between. DNA of the CDR3: TGTGCCAGCAGTTTCTCCGCAACTAATGAAAAACTGTTTTTT. It codes for CASSFSATNEKLFF.

This clonotype was counted ten times or more. The CDR3, as DNA: TGTGCCAGCAGCCTTACCTACCAGGGTCCCCTCCACTTT. Amino acid sequence: CASSLTYQGPLHF. The genes are TRBV5-6 and TRBJ1-6; D is perhaps TRBD1 (5 bases). Looked up from germline, CDR1 is SGHDT and CDR2 is YYEEEE. The CDR3 totals 13 residues. Trimming took 4 bases from V and 13 from J, leaving 15 bases between them.

The V call is TRBV20-1, the J call TRBJ2-2; D is perhaps TRBD1 (5 bases). This CDR3 region has 13 residues. Germline V gene data show CDR1 as DFQATT and CDR2 as SNEGSKA (reference sequence). V was shortened by 4 bases and J by 9 bases, with 15 bases between the two germline ends. CDR3 in DNA: TGCAGTGCTAAAGGGGCAGGCGCCAGGGAGCTGTTTTTT. Its translation: CSAKGAGARELFF.

The chain carries TRBV12-5 and TRBJ2-1, with 13 positions matching TRBD2. Trimming at V came to 4 bases and at J to 7 bases, leaving 4 bases not matched to a gene. The germline V gene encodes CDR1 LGHNT and CDR2 FRNRAP. The CDR3 has 15 amino acids. The CDR3, as DNA: TGTGCTAGTGGTTCAGGACTAGCGGGAGCGAATGAGCAGTTCTTC. Protein: CASGSGLAGANEQFF.

The V gene is TRBV6-4, the J gene TRBJ2-3; possibly TRBD2 for D (6 bases). CDR1 and CDR2 (germline): MRHNA, SNTAGT. The CDR3 extends over 17 amino acids. Trimming left V 5 bases short and J 5 bases short, with 23 bases between. The CDR3 here is CASSYTGSKGGQDTQYF. In DNA, the CDR3 is TGTGCCAGCAGTTATACGGGATCAAAGGGAGGCCAAGATACGCAGTATTTT.

As for this clonotype: This may be a read error: a much more frequent sequence differs by one nucleotide. This chain uses TRBV5-1 with TRBJ2-1; D remains ambiguous. Germline V gene sequence: CDR1 SGHRS, CDR2 YFSETQ. Trimming left V 4 bases short and J 1 base short, with 9 bases between. The CDR3 extends over 14 amino acids. CDR3: CASSRADSYNEQFF. The CDR3 DNA follows: TGCGCCAGCAGCCGGGCAGATTCCTACAATGAGCAGTTCTTC.

This clonotype has ten or more counts. The chain joins TRBV2 to TRBJ2-1, with 8 bases aligning to TRBD2. The CDR3 covers 15 residues. V was clipped by 7 bases and J by 2 bases; unmatched bases: 7. Germline loops: CDR1 SNHLY, CDR2 FYNNEI. CDR3 nucleotide sequence: TGTGCCAGCATCCAGCGGGAGACCCCCTACAATGAGCAGTTCTTC. Translation gives CASIQRETPYNEQFF. The full variable domain, with the rest looked up from reference TRBV2 and TRBJ2-1, is EPEVTQTPSHQVTQMGQEVILRCVPISNHLYFYWYRQILGQKVEFLVSFYNNEISEKSEIFDDQFSVERPDGSNFTLKIRSTKLEDSAMYFCASIQRETPYNEQFFGPGTRLTVL.

The CDR3 loop reads CASSQTWGGSETQYF. The DNA of the CDR3 is TGCGCCAGCAGTCAGACGTGGGGGGGATCGGAGACCCAGTACTTC. The rearrangement joins TRBV10-2 to TRBJ2-5, with 7 positions matching TRBD2. The V gene's germline CDR1 is WSHSY and CDR2 SAAADI. The CDR3 runs 15 residues. Trimming removed 5 bases from V and 5 bases from J; junction bases left unmatched: 11.

As concerns this clonotype: A read error may be the cause here, since a much bigger clone is one base away. CDR3 DNA: TGTGTCAGCAGCTTGGCGCAGGGGTTCACCGGGGAGCTGTTTTTT. Translation: CVSSLAQGFTGELFF. The chain couples TRBV5-4 to TRBJ2-2; possible D gene TRBD1, 6 bases. The CDR3 has 15 residues. CDR1 and CDR2 (germline): SGHNT, YYREEE (reference sequence).